The clone carrying this T cell receptor beta chain was recorded only once. The data were taken from a study of control samples from healthy donors and cancer patients. TCRdb keeps only in-frame clones here, not all; method: immunoSEQ multiplex PCR. The table records some 170,000 clones, approximately 96% of them present only once. Sequencing input: blood. The TCR was taken from a woman younger than 45 in good health.

CDR3 residues: CASSLGGENEQFF. CDR3 nucleotide sequence: TGTGCCAGCAGCTTAGGAGGGGAGAATGAGCAGTTCTTC. The chain combines TRBV7-2 with TRBJ2-1; either TRBD1 or TRBD2 may supply D (5 bases each). V dropped 1 base and J dropped 7 bases, with 8 bases sitting between them. The V gene's germline CDR1 is SGHTA and CDR2 FQGNSA. This CDR3 is built from 13 residues.